This T cell receptor (beta chain) is from a study of blood T cell repertoires in COVID-19 (dated by TCRdb to 2018 to 2021). Background on the whole study: The collaborator samples originated in the United States, Italy and Spain and spanned the acute and convalescent phases of COVID-19. The material from the prospective study consisted of cDNA or gDNA derived from T cells, B-cell-depleted T cells, or PBMCs. Deeply sampled blood TCRbeta repertoires from subjects exposed to, actively infected with, or recovered from COVID-19 were included in the dataset. A freely available public database, intended as a resource for researchers studying the immune response to SARS-CoV-2, is where the repertoires were released. Samples came from the ongoing ImmuneRACE study (first 160 participants) plus 1,254 subjects from 6 global collaborators. Nearly every sample came with metadata listing a de-identified subject ID, COVID-19 status, age in years and sex. Where available, HLA class I and class II types were taken from metadata supplied by the sample provider and were not determined by assay-based typing. General conclusions and limits of the study: The amount of clinical and demographic metadata varied by source and participant and was provided uncurated.

The CDR3 numbers 16 residues from cysteine through phenylalanine. Only the CDR3 region is kept as DNA, spanning 48 bases read in frame from base 1. In the germline V gene, CDR1 corresponds to MGHRA and CDR2 to YSYEKL. V loses 0 bases at its end and J loses 1 base; junction bases beyond the gene matches: 3. TCRbeta CDR3 regions were amplified from genomic DNA by means of the immunoSEQ Assay, a bias-controlled multiplex PCR. Concerning the study's data processing: The number of nucleated cells in each sample was estimated by amplification of reference gene primers within the assay. To quantify the absolute abundance of each unique TCRbeta CDR3 rearrangement, sequence reads were collapsed and filtered. Productive Simpson clonality was computed per sample as the square root of Simpson's diversity index over productive rearrangements. TCRdb's version of the immuneACCESS table is confined to in-frame rearrangements and falls short of the full clone set. An unresolved V gene accounts for under half of the shortfall where checked; the remainder is of unknown origin. V and J calls plus clone size are reproduced from that table; the DNA served to infer D and trimming. This sample gives about 140,000 clones in total; 80% to 85% of them show up just once. The top ten clonotypes cover 5% to 6% of the sample.

The table lists this clone with a count of one. No cognate antigen has been identified for it. Base qualities are not recorded, but no much larger clone differs from it by a single base. In the prospective study, participants were about 18 to 100 years old, resided in about two dozen geographic areas of the United States, and were enrolled through a virtual design. To assign participants to cohorts, the prospective study relied on clinical history that participants themselves reported in a screening survey and a study questionnaire. Each participant in the prospective study had whole blood, serum and a nasopharyngeal or oropharyngeal swab collected by mobile phlebotomists. Prospective study participants could optionally give additional blood draws and questionnaires over an approximately 2-month period. Before DNA extraction, prospective study blood samples were shipped either frozen or at room temperature.

Recombination joined TRBV4-1 with TRBJ2-1, and 7 bases in between align with TRBD2. This clonotype originated in a man aged 35 to 55 with acute COVID-19. The sample consisted of PBMCs or T cells enriched from blood (not recorded which). The base sequence is TGCGCCAGCAGCCAAGATGGGGGGGGTTCCTACAATGAGCAGTTCTTC. Translated, this is CASSQDGGGSYNEQFF.